These T cell receptor beta chains were read from a single sample in a study of identical twins. TCRdb analysed the 5' RACE reads with MiXCR anew, one entry per CDR3 protein. The sample yields 750,000 to 950,000 distinct CDR3 sequences, 12% seen once. The sample also formed part of further work on yellow fever vaccine responses in identical twins.

Source material: PBMCs. All receptors come from a woman under 30 in good health. CDR3s include the opening cysteine and the closing phenylalanine or tryptophan. A D gene is named only where the DNA matches it firmly. Some rows have no size entry. The others give once, few or many, or a class for an expanded clone.

cdr3_aa	cdr3_nt	clone_size	d_call	v_call	j_call
CASSPLTGQGTSGYTF	TGTGCCAGCAGTCCCTTGACGGGACAGGGTACGTCTGGCTACACCTTC	-	TRBD1	TRBV12-3/TRBV12-4	TRBJ1-2
CASSIRDFNTGELFF	TGTGCCAGTAGTATAAGGGACTTTAACACCGGGGAGCTGTTTTTT	-	-	TRBV19	TRBJ2-2
CASSGTGGVDYNEQFF	TGTGCCAGCAGCGGGACAGGGGGTGTCGACTACAATGAGCAGTTCTTC	once	TRBD1	TRBV2	TRBJ2-1
CASSGAGGYTEAFF	TGTGCCAGCAGTGGAGCGGGGGGGTACACTGAAGCTTTCTTT	few	-	TRBV28	TRBJ1-1
CASSLVVGNTIYF	TGTGCCAGCAGCTTAGTGGTTGGAAACACCATATATTTT	-	-	TRBV7-9	TRBJ1-3
CASSPGTGLEAFF	TGTGCCAGCTCACCAGGGACAGGGCTTGAAGCTTTCTTT	-	TRBD1	TRBV18	TRBJ1-1
CSAKGTGSRQPQHF	TGCAGTGCGAAAGGGACAGGGAGTAGGCAGCCCCAGCATTTT	-	TRBD1	TRBV20-1	TRBJ1-5
CASSFRPPPGELFF	TGTGCCAGCAGCTTTAGGCCGCCCCCCGGGGAGCTGTTTTTT	-	-	TRBV7-8	TRBJ2-2
CASSVGEKLFF	TGTGCCAGCAGTGTAGGGGAAAAACTGTTTTTT	many	-	TRBV27	TRBJ1-4
CASSLEGVTGGNQPQHF	TGCGCCAGCAGCTTGGAAGGGGTGACCGGAGGCAATCAGCCCCAGCATTTT	few	-	TRBV5-1	TRBJ1-5
CASSFSGRTTETQYF	TGTGCCAGCAGTTTTAGCGGCAGGACTACAGAGACCCAGTACTTC	once	-	TRBV12-3/TRBV12-4	TRBJ2-5
CATSGSIEDYGYTF	TGTGCCACCAGTGGGTCGATAGAAGACTATGGCTACACCTTC	-	-	TRBV24-1	TRBJ1-2
CASRTAGTGELFF	TGTGCCAGCAGGACCGCAGGGACCGGGGAGCTGTTTTTT	-	-	TRBV6-2/TRBV6-3	TRBJ2-2
CASSVGFDEQYF	TGTGCCAGCAGTGTGGGTTTTGACGAGCAGTACTTC	-	-	TRBV2	TRBJ2-7
CASSLGGRDRSGGTDTQYF	TGCGCCAGCAGCTTGGGGGGGCGCGACAGGTCGGGCGGCACAGATACGCAGTATTTT	-	-	TRBV5-1	TRBJ2-3
CATGGNQETQYF	TGTGCCACGGGGGGTAACCAAGAGACCCAGTACTTC	many	-	TRBV24-1	TRBJ2-5
CAISGGSPGLAGLDTQYF	TGTGCCATCAGTGGGGGATCACCGGGACTAGCGGGGTTGGATACGCAGTATTTT	few	TRBD2	TRBV10-3	TRBJ2-3
CASSFATGAVNEKLFF	TGTGCCAGCAGCTTCGCCACGGGGGCGGTGAATGAAAAACTGTTTTTT	many	-	TRBV7-6	TRBJ1-4
CASSSGAPSSYNEQFF	TGTGCCAGCAGCTCGGGGGCCCCCAGCTCCTACAATGAGCAGTTCTTC	-	-	TRBV5-4	TRBJ2-1
CAIGEQANYGYTF	TGTGCCATCGGTGAGCAAGCTAACTATGGCTACACCTTC	-	-	TRBV10-3	TRBJ1-2
CATSDFRGYGYTF	TGTGCCACCAGTGATTTCCGAGGGTATGGCTACACCTTC	-	-	TRBV24-1	TRBJ1-2
CASSLDRTQTDTQYF	TGTGCCAGCAGCTTAGACAGGACTCAAACAGATACGCAGTATTTT	-	-	TRBV3-1	TRBJ2-3
CASTRTQGGETQYF	TGTGCCAGCACCCGAACACAGGGGGGAGAGACCCAGTACTTC	many	TRBD1	TRBV12-3/TRBV12-4	TRBJ2-5
CASSQEQVGDTEAFF	TGTGCCAGCAGCCAAGAGCAAGTGGGGGACACTGAAGCTTTCTTT	few	-	TRBV3-1	TRBJ1-1
CASSPRGGSEQFF	TGTGCCAGCTCACCAAGAGGGGGCAGTGAGCAGTTCTTC	few	TRBD1	TRBV18	TRBJ2-1
CASSLRGRGYGYTF	TGTGCCAGCAGCCTGAGGGGTAGGGGGTATGGCTACACCTTC	-	-	TRBV12-3/TRBV12-4	TRBJ1-2
CASSSASGRLTDTQYF	TGCGCCAGCAGCTCCGCTAGCGGGAGGCTCACAGATACGCAGTATTTT	few	TRBD2	TRBV5-1	TRBJ2-3
CASSSPASRGYYNSPLHF	TGTGCCAGCAGCTCCCCGGCCTCCAGGGGTTACTATAATTCACCCCTCCACTTT	-	-	TRBV7-8	TRBJ1-6
CASSQDIVGELEQFF	TGTGCCAGCAGCCAAGATATAGTGGGAGAGCTGGAGCAGTTCTTC	-	-	TRBV3-1	TRBJ2-1
CATREENQPQHF	TGTGCCACCAGGGAAGAAAATCAGCCCCAGCATTTT	few	-	TRBV15	TRBJ1-5
CASSSIPGSGANVLTF	TGTGCCAGCAGTTCCATACCCGGCTCTGGGGCCAACGTCCTGACTTTC	few	-	TRBV28	TRBJ2-6
CASSQPSWGVTEAFF	TGCGCCAGCAGCCAACCCTCGTGGGGGGTTACTGAAGCTTTCTTT	-	-	TRBV4-1	TRBJ1-1
CSAMFISSTQYF	TGCAGTGCTATGTTCATCTCGTCTACGCAGTATTTT	many	-	TRBV20-1	TRBJ2-3
CCVWGRAAGLSGREQYF	TGCTGCGTCTGGGGGCGGGCAGCGGGACTATCGGGGCGCGAGCAGTACTTC	-	-	TRBV20-1	TRBJ2-7
CASSSTSGRLSPDTQYF	TGTGCCAGCAGCTCGACTAGCGGGCGACTGAGCCCAGATACGCAGTATTTT	-	TRBD2	TRBV11-2	TRBJ2-3
CASGVSLTTGELFF	TGTGCTAGTGGAGTGTCCCTGACCACCGGGGAGCTGTTTTTT	few	-	TRBV12-5	TRBJ2-2
CASPGPGGSDTQYF	TGTGCCAGCCCCGGACCGGGCGGCTCAGATACGCAGTATTTT	-	-	TRBV2	TRBJ2-3
CASSLVPNIQYF	TGTGCCAGCAGTTTGGTCCCAAACATTCAGTACTTC	-	-	TRBV12-3/TRBV12-4	TRBJ2-4
CSVVLGGELFF	TGCAGCGTTGTTCTTGGCGGGGAGCTGTTTTTT	-	-	TRBV29-1	TRBJ2-2
CASSVGPARVQETQYF	TGTGCCAGCAGCGTCGGTCCCGCTCGAGTCCAAGAGACCCAGTACTTC	few	-	TRBV9	TRBJ2-5
CASSFLASSSNEQFF	TGTGCCAGCAGTTTTTTAGCTTCTAGTAGCAATGAGCAGTTCTTC	few	-	TRBV27	TRBJ2-1
CASSIPEGAFANTQYF	TGTGCCAGCAGCATCCCGGAGGGGGCATTTGCAAATACGCAGTATTTT	few	-	TRBV7-9	TRBJ2-3
CASSFGGSGYEQYF	TGCGCCAGCAGCTTTGGCGGGAGCGGCTACGAGCAGTACTTC	few	TRBD2	TRBV5-1	TRBJ2-7
CASSSNGGGAHNEQFF	TGCGCCAGCAGCTCTAATGGCGGGGGGGCCCACAATGAGCAGTTCTTC	-	TRBD2	TRBV5-1	TRBJ2-1
CASKKQGSRSYNEQFF	TGTGCCAGCAAAAAACAGGGGAGTCGCTCCTACAATGAGCAGTTCTTC	-	TRBD1	TRBV7-9	TRBJ2-1
CASSSLDRVNTGELFF	TGTGCCAGCAGTTCCCTGGACAGGGTAAACACCGGGGAGCTGTTTTTT	-	TRBD1	TRBV12-3/TRBV12-4	TRBJ2-2
CASSLDRWKNIQYF	TGTGCCAGCAGTTTGGACAGGTGGAAAAACATTCAGTACTTC	few	TRBD1	TRBV27	TRBJ2-4
CASSLSSGSPGELFF	TGCGCCAGCAGCTTGAGTTCGGGGTCTCCCGGGGAGCTGTTTTTT	-	-	TRBV5-1	TRBJ2-2
CASSLGYRSSYNEQFF	TGTGCCAGCAGCTTAGGGTACAGGAGTTCCTACAATGAGCAGTTCTTC	few	-	TRBV7-8	TRBJ2-1
CAISEGTGVTDTQYF	TGTGCCATCAGTGAAGGGACAGGGGTCACAGATACGCAGTATTTT	-	TRBD1	TRBV10-3	TRBJ2-3
CSARARDSQELFF	TGCAGTGCTAGAGCTAGGGACTCCCAGGAGCTGTTTTTT	many	-	TRBV20-1	TRBJ2-2
CASSQDPSLAGATYEQYF	TGTGCCAGCAGCCAAGATCCCTCGTTAGCGGGCGCGACCTACGAGCAGTACTTC	-	TRBD2	TRBV3-1	TRBJ2-7
CASSYTWGQGVDEQYF	TGTGCCAGCAGTTACACGTGGGGACAGGGGGTCGACGAGCAGTACTTC	many	TRBD1	TRBV6-5	TRBJ2-7
CASRPPAKLELFF	TGTGCCAGCAGACCCCCGGCAAAACTAGAACTGTTTTTT	-	-	TRBV28	TRBJ1-4
CSARTILAGVWTDTQYF	TGCAGTGCTAGGACGATCTTAGCGGGAGTGTGGACAGATACGCAGTATTTT	-	TRBD2	TRBV20-1	TRBJ2-3
CASSRIGLENIQYF	TGTGCCAGCAGTAGAATAGGTCTGGAAAACATTCAGTACTTC	-	-	TRBV25-1	TRBJ2-4
CASSLVLKSYNEQFF	TGTGCCAGCAGTTTAGTGTTAAAGTCCTACAATGAGCAGTTCTTC	-	-	TRBV12-3/TRBV12-4	TRBJ2-1